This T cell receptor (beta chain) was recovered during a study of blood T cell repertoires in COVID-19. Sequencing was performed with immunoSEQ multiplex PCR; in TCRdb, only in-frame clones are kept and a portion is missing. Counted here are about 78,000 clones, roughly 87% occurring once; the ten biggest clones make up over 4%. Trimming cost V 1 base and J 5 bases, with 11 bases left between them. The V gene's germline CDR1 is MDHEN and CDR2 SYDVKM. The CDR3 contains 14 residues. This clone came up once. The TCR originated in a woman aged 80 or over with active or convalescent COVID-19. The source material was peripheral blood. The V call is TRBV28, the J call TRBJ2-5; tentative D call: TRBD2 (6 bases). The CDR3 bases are TGTGCCAGCAGTTTATCCCGGGGGAGGGAGACCCAGTACTTC. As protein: CASSLSRGRETQYF.